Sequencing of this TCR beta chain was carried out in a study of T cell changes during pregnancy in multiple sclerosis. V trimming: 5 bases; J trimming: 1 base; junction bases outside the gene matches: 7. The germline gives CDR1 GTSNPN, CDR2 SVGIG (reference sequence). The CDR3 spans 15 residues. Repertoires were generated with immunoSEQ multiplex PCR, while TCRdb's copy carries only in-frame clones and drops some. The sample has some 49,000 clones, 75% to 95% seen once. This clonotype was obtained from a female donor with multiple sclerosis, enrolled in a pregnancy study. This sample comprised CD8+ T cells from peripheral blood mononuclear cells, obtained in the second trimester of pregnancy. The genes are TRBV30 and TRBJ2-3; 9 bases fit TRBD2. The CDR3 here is CAWAGAGGGTDTQYF. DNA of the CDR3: TGTGCCTGGGCAGGGGCGGGGGGGGGCACAGATACGCAGTATTTT.